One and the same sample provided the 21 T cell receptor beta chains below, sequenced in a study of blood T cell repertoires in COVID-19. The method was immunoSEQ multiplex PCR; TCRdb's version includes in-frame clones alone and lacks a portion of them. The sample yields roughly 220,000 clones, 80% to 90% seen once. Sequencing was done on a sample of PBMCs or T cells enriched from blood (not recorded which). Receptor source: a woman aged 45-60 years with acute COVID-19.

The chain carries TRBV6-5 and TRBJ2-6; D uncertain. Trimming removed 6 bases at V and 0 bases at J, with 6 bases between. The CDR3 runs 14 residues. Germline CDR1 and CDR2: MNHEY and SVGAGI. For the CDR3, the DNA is TGTGCCAGCAGGATAGACTCTGGGGCCAACGTCCTGACTTTC. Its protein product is CASRIDSGANVLTF.

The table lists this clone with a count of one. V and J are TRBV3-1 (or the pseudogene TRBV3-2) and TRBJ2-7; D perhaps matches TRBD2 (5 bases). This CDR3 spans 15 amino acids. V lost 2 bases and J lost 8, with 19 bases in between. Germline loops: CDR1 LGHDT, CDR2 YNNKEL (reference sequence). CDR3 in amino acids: CASSQTAVLLDKQYF. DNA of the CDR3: TGTGCCAGCAGCCAAACAGCGGTACTTCTCGATAAGCAGTACTTC.

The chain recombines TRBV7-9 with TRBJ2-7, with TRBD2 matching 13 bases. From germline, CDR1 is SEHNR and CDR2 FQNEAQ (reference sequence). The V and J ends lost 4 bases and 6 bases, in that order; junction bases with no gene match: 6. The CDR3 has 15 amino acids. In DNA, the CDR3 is TGTGCCAGCAGCTCTAGGGGGACTAGCGGGATCGAGCAGTACTTC. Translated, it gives CASSSRGTSGIEQYF.

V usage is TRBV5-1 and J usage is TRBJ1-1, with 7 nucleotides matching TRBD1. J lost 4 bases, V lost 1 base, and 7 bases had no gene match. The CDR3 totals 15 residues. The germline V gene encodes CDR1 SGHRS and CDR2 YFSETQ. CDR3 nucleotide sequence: TGCGCCAGCAGCTTGCGGACAGGCTCGGGCACTGAAGCTTTCTTT. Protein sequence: CASSLRTGSGTEAFF.

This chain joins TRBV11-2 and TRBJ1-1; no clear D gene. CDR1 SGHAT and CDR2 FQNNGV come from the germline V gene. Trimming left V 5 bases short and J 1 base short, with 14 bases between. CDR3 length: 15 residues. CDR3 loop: CASSLTFTANTEAFF. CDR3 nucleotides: TGTGCCAGCAGCCTCACCTTCACAGCGAACACTGAAGCTTTCTTT.

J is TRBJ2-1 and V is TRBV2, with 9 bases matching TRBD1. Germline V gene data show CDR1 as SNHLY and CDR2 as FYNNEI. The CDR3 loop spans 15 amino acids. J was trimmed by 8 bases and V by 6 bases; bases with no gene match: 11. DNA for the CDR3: TGTGCCAGCAGCCCAGGGGGGACAGGGCAGCATGAGCAGTTCTTC. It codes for CASSPGGTGQHEQFF. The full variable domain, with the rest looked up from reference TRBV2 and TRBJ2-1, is EPEVTQTPSHQVTQMGQEVILRCVPISNHLYFYWYRQILGQKVEFLVSFYNNEISEKSEIFDDQFSVERPDGSNFTLKIRSTKLEDSAMYFCASSPGGTGQHEQFFGPGTRLTVL.

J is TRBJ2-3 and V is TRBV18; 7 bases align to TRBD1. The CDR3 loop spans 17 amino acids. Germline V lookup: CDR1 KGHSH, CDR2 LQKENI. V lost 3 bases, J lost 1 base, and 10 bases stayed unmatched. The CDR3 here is CASSPIKGAWGTDTQYF. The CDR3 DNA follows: TGTGCCAGCTCACCGATAAAGGGGGCGTGGGGCACAGATACGCAGTATTTT.

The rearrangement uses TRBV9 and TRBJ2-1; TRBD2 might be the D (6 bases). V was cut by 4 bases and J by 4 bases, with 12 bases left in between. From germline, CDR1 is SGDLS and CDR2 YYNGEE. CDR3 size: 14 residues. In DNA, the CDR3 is TGTGCCAGCAGCCCGCGGGATACTTACAATGAGCAGTTCTTC. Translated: CASSPRDTYNEQFF.

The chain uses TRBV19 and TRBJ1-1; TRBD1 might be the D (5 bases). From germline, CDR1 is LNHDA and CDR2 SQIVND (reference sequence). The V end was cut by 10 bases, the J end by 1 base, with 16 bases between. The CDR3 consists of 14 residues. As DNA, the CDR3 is TGTGCCACCAGCCGACCAGGACAGAACACTGAAGCTTTCTTT. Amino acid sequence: CATSRPGQNTEAFF.

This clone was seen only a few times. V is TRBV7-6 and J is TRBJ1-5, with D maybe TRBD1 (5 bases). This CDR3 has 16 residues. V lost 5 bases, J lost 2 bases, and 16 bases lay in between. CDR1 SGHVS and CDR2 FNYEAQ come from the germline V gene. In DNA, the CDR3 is TGTGCCAGCAGCCTTGGGGGGGATCAGCGCAATCAGCCCCAGCATTTT. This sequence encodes CASSLGGDQRNQPQHF.

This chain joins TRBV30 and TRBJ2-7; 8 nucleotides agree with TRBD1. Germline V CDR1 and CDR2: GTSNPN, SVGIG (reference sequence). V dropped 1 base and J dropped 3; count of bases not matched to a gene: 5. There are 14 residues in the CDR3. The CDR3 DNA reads TGTGCCTGGAGTGGGACAGGGATTCTCTACGAGCAGTACTTC. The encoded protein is CAWSGTGILYEQYF.

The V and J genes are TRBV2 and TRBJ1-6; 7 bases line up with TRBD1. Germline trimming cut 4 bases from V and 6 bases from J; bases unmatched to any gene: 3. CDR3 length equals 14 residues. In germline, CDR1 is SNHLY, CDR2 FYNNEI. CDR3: CASSGQGVNSPLHF. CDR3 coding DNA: TGTGCCAGCAGTGGACAGGGAGTTAATTCACCCCTCCACTTT.

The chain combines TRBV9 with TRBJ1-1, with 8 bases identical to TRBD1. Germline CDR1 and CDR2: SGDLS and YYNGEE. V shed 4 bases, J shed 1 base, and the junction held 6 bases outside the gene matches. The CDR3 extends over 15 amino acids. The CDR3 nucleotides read TGTGCCAGCAGCCCTGGCGGGACAGGGAACACTGAAGCTTTCTTT. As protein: CASSPGGTGNTEAFF.

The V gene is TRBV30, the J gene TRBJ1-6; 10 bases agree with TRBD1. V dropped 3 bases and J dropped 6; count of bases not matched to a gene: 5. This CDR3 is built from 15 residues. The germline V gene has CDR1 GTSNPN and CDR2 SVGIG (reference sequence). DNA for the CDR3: TGTGCCTGGAGGGGCCGACAGGGGGCTAATTCACCCCTCCACTTT. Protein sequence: CAWRGRQGANSPLHF.

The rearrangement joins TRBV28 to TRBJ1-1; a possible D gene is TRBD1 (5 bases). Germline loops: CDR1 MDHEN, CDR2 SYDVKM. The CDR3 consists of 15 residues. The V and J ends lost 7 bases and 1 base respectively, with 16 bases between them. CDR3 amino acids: CASTLAGGRNTEAFF. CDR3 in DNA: TGTGCCAGCACCCTTGCCGGGGGTCGGAACACTGAAGCTTTCTTT. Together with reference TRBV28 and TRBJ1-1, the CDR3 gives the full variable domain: DVKVTQSSRYLVKRTGEKVFLECVQDMDHENMFWYRQDPGLGLRLIYFSYDVKMKEKGDIPEGYSVSREKKERFSLILESASTNQTSMYLCASTLAGGRNTEAFFGQGTRLTVV.

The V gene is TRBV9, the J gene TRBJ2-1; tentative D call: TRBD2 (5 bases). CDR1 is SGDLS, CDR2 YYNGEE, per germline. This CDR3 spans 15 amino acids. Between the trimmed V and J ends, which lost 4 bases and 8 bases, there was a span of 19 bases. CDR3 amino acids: CASSPQVAPRDEQFF. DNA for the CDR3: TGTGCCAGCAGCCCCCAAGTGGCCCCGAGGGATGAGCAGTTCTTC.

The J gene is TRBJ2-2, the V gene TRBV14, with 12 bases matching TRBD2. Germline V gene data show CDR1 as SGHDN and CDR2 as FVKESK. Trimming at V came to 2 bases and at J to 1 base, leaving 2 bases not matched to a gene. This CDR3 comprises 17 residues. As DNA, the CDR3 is TGTGCCAGCAGCCAACCGGGACTAGCGGGGAACACCGGGGAGCTGTTTTTT. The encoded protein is CASSQPGLAGNTGELFF.

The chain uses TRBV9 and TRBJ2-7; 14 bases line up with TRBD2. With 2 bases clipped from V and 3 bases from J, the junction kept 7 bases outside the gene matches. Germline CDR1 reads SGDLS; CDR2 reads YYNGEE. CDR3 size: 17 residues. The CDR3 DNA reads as TGTGCCAGCAGCGTCGGACTAGCGGGAGGAAAAGGCTACGAGCAGTACTTC. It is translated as CASSVGLAGGKGYEQYF.

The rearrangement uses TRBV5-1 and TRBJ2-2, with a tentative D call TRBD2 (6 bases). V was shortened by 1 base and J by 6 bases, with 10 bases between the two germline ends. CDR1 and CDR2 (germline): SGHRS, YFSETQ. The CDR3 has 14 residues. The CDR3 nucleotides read TGCGCCAGCAGCTTGAATTCGGGAGCCGGGGAGCTGTTTTTT. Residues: CASSLNSGAGELFF.

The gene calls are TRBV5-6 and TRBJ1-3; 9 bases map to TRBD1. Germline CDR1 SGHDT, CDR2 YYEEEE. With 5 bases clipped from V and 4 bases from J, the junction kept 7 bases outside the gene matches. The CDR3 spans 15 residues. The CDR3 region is CASRGDRATGNTIYF. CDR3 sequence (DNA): TGTGCCAGCAGGGGGGACAGGGCTACAGGAAACACCATATATTTT.

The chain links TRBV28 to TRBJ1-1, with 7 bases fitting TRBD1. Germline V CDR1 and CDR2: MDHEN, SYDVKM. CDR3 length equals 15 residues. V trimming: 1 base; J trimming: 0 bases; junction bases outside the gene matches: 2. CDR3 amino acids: CASSLSRGLNTEAFF. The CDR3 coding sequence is TGTGCCAGCAGTTTATCTAGGGGGCTGAACACTGAAGCTTTCTTT. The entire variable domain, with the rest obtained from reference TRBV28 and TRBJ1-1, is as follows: DVKVTQSSRYLVKRTGEKVFLECVQDMDHENMFWYRQDPGLGLRLIYFSYDVKMKEKGDIPEGYSVSREKKERFSLILESASTNQTSMYLCASSLSRGLNTEAFFGQGTRLTVV.